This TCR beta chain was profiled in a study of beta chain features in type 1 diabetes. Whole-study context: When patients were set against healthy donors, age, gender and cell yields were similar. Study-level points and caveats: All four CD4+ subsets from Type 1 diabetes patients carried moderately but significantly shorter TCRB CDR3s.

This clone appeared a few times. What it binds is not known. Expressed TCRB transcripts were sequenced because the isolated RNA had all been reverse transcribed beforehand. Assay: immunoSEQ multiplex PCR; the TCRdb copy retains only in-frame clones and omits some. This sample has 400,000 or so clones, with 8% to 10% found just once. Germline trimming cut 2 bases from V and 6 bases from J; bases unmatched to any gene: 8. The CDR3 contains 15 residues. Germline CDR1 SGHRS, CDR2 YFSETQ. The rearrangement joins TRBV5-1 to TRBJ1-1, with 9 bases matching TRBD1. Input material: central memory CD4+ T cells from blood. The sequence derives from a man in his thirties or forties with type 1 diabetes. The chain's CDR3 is CASSLLQGARAEAFF. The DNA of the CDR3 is TGCGCCAGCAGCTTACTACAGGGGGCGAGGGCTGAAGCTTTCTTT.